The source of this T cell receptor beta chain is a study of control samples from healthy donors and cancer patients. The assay was immunoSEQ multiplex PCR, and TCRdb's table has in-frame clones only and misses some. Among 100,000 to 150,000 clones listed, roughly nine tenths were seen once. Trimming took 3 bases from V and 0 from J; bases not matched to a gene: 9. Germline V gene data show CDR1 as SGHAT and CDR2 as FQNNGV. There are 18 residues in the CDR3. Sequenced input: PBMCs. This receptor was identified in a man aged 50 to 60 with head and neck cancer. J is TRBJ2-7 and V is TRBV11-2; 12 nucleotides align to TRBD2. CDR3 sequence (DNA): TGTGCCAGCAGCTTTCGGCTAGCGGGAGGGAGAAGCTCCTACGAGCAGTACTTC. Encoded protein: CASSFRLAGGRSSYEQYF.